This T cell receptor beta chain was recovered during a study of blood T cells in healthy people across ages. Study outcomes and limitations: Naive and antigen-experienced cells could not be conclusively compared, given unsorted PBMCs. Researchers deemed the diversity estimates from one million T cells underestimates.

This clonotype was counted ten times or more. Its antigen is still unknown. Next came a second PCR, run for about 6 to 11 cycles, which used a sample-barcoded 5' primer along with a J-beta primer mix. Unique molecular identifiers of 12 random nucleotides labeled each cDNA. TCRdb fed the 5' RACE reads into MiXCR, producing one record per CDR3 protein. This table has 1.5 million to 2 million distinct CDR3 sequences, roughly 27% appearing once. This TCR was recovered from a woman in her thirties in good health. Sequences were obtained from blood.

In DNA form, the CDR3 reads TGCGCCAGCAGCTTGGGCGGGCCAGCCAAAAACATTCAGTACTTC. It translates to CASSLGGPAKNIQYF. The chain carries TRBV5-1 and TRBJ2-4; a weak D match, TRBD2 (5 bases). The germline V gene encodes CDR1 SGHRS and CDR2 YFSETQ. Trimming shortened V by 0 bases and J by 0 bases, and 7 bases separated the two germline ends. CDR3 size: 15 residues. Full variable domain (remainder filled in from reference TRBV5-1 and TRBJ2-4): KAGVTQTPRYLIKTRGQQVTLSCSPISGHRSVSWYQQTPGQGLQFLFEYFSETQRNKGNFPGRFSGRQFSNSRSEMNVSTLELGDSALYLCASSLGGPAKNIQYFGAGTRLSVL.